These T cell receptor beta chains were read from a single sample in a study of OX40 agonist ivuxolimab in advanced cancers. Repertoires were generated with immunoSEQ multiplex PCR, while TCRdb's copy carries only in-frame clones and drops some. The sample holds around 99,000 clones; almost 90% are singletons and the top ten take around 0.16%. Source: CD4+ or CD8+ T cells sorted from blood, taken in a trial of the OX40 agonist ivuxolimab. These receptors came from an adult with an advanced solid tumor such as melanoma, head and neck, liver or kidney cancer. CDR3s include the opening cysteine and the closing phenylalanine or tryptophan. The order of the fields is D gene, V gene, J gene, CDR3 protein. D genes are given only for firm matches.

NA	TRBV19	TRBJ2-5	CASSIMTGSETQYF
NA	TRBV30	TRBJ1-1	CAWSASTLGGLRVNTEAFF
TRBD1	TRBV11-3	TRBJ1-1	CASSNTGAAEAFF
TRBD1	TRBV10-2	TRBJ2-7	CASKQGPYEQYF
NA	TRBV6-5	TRBJ1-1	CASSYSTGDQAFF
NA	TRBV19	TRBJ2-1	CASSIRPTPGSRYNEQFF
TRBD1	TRBV10-3	TRBJ2-3	CAITSPPGQGANSTDTQYF
TRBD1	TRBV29-1	TRBJ2-2	CSVEGQGVPGELFF
TRBD2	TRBV30	TRBJ2-1	CAWGTSGRTFYNEQFF
NA	TRBV18	TRBJ1-2	CASSPPGLYGYTF
TRBD2	TRBV11-2	TRBJ2-5	CASSLWGGLAGTQETQYF
NA	TRBV28	TRBJ1-1	CASSPGGRAEAFF
TRBD1	TRBV19	TRBJ1-2	CASSIQGASVRGYTF
NA	TRBV6-1	TRBJ1-1	CASSVGSTEAFF
NA	TRBV18	TRBJ1-1	CASSLMIDSGAFF
TRBD1	TRBV5-1	TRBJ1-2	CASSFGTGNYGYTF
TRBD2	TRBV6-1	TRBJ2-1	CASSEEGWRGATNEQFF
TRBD1	TRBV7-9	TRBJ2-2	CASSLPGQGAGELFF
NA	TRBV5-1	TRBJ2-4	CASSLDVTTKNIQYF
NA	TRBV18	TRBJ1-2	CASSPDGPTNYGYTF
NA	TRBV19	TRBJ1-3	CASIKGSGTGNTIYF
NA	TRBV5-4	TRBJ2-3	CASGGTLSTDTQYF
NA	TRBV7-9	TRBJ1-1	CASSLEARGNTEAFF
NA	TRBV7-3	TRBJ2-2	CASSPGGTGELFF
NA	TRBV10-3	TRBJ1-1	CAISERLVSANTEAFF
NA	TRBV21-1	TRBJ1-2	CASSRGTLGPFYGYTF
NA	TRBV5-4	TRBJ1-1	CASSAPGRGGNTEAFF
NA	TRBV6-1	TRBJ2-1	CASSVDGRGGNEQFF
NA	TRBV5-1	TRBJ2-5	CASSLGNQETQYF
NA	TRBV6-5	TRBJ2-7	CASSYRRSYEQYF
NA	TRBV7-9	TRBJ1-4	CASSPGEKLFF
NA	TRBV5-1	TRBJ1-6	CASSFFPLTRIPQSDSPLHF
NA	TRBV30	TRBJ2-1	CAWAGSSYNEQFF
NA	TRBV1	TRBJ1-5	CTSSQGQKPQHF
TRBD2	TRBV19	TRBJ2-3	CASSIRASGRRTDTQYF
NA	TRBV7-6	TRBJ2-6	CASSLGIGGAGANVLTF
NA	TRBV30	TRBJ1-2	CAWSGGWQGPYGYTF
TRBD1	TRBV10-3	TRBJ2-6	CAITGTANSGANVLTF
NA	TRBV5-8	TRBJ2-3	CASSFQVADTQYF
NA	TRBV5-1	TRBJ1-2	CASKPLQGNYGYTF
TRBD2	TRBV11-2	TRBJ2-1	CASSLADSGSSYNEQFF
TRBD2	TRBV5-1	TRBJ2-3	CASSLAGTRNTQYF
TRBD1	TRBV7-9	TRBJ1-4	CASRSGTGNEKLFF
TRBD2	TRBV5-8	TRBJ2-7	CASSLEASGRFSSYEQYF
TRBD1	TRBV5-1	TRBJ1-1	CASSPYRGRDTEAFF
TRBD1	TRBV28	TRBJ2-3	CASSRRTGKADTQYF
NA	TRBV28	TRBJ2-5	CASSLGGQETQYF
TRBD1	TRBV9	TRBJ1-6	CASSPLDRGSPLHF
NA	TRBV4-1	TRBJ2-7	CASSQVASNEQYF
NA	TRBV7-2	TRBJ2-7	CASRRGYEQYF
NA	TRBV28	TRBJ2-2	CASSFLGELFF
NA	TRBV18	TRBJ1-1	CASSPWGARNTEAFF
NA	TRBV2	TRBJ1-2	CANRPGGSAGYGYTF